This TCR beta chain was profiled in a study of patients and donors after allogeneic stem cell transplantation. TCRdb used MiXCR to reprocess the RT-PCR reads, holding one entry per CDR3 protein. The sample shows over 130,000 distinct CDR3 sequences, roughly two fifths of them seen only once. This receptor was taken from a human donor who was either an allogeneic HSCT recipient or a stem cell or donor lymphocyte infusion donor (not recorded which). It is not recorded whose cells these are; they may come from a transplant donor. The specimen was blood, either unsorted or a sorted T cell fraction (not recorded which).

The CDR3 sequence: CAWSGDRGPTEAFF. The CDR3 DNA follows: TGTGCCTGGAGCGGGGATCGGGGTCCCACTGAAGCTTTCTTT. This sequence joins TRBV30 and TRBJ1-1; D not resolved. Germline V gene data show CDR1 as GTSNPN and CDR2 as SVGIG (reference sequence). Trimming cost V 3 bases and J 4 bases, with 15 bases left between them. The CDR3 is 14 amino acids.